The T cell receptor (beta chain) described here comes from a study of shared clonotypes between healthy human individuals. This clone was counted between two and nine times. Its specificity is unknown. Germline values: CDR1 WNHNN, CDR2 SYGVQD (reference sequence). The V gene lost 5 bases and the J gene lost 5 bases, with 4 bases spanning the gap. CDR3 length: 10 amino acids. The study, taken as a whole, reports: Generation probabilities were higher for clonotypes shared across all four sorted-subset donors than for unshared ones.

Profiling relied on immunoSEQ multiplex PCR, and the TCRdb table lists in-frame clones only, not all of them. Altogether millions of clones are present, over 90% being singletons, with the ten largest covering 0.35% to 0.45%. The sequence was obtained from a man aged 18 to 30 in good health. Some clones in this sample may be carry-over from other donors' samples. The sequenced sample was naive CD4+ T cells from PBMCs. As for subset: CD45RA+ positively selected. This chain joins TRBV10-1 and TRBJ2-7; D not certain. The CDR3 reads CASSNHEQYF. As DNA, the CDR3 is TGCGCCAGCAGTAATCACGAGCAGTACTTC.